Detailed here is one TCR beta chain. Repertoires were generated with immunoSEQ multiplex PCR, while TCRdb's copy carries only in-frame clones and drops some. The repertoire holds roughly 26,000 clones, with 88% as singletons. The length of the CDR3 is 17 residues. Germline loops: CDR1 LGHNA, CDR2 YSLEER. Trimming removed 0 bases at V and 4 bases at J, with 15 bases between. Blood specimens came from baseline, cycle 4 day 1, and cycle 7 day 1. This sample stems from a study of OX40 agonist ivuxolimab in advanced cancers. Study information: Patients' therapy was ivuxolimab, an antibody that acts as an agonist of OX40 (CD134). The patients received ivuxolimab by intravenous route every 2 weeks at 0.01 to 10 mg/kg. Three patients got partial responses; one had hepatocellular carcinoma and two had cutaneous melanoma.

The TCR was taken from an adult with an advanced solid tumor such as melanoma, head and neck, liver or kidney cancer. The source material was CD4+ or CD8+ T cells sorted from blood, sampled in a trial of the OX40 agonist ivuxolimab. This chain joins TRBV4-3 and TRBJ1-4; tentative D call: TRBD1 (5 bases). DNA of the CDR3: TGCGCCAGCAGCCAAGACAGGGTGGTCTATAGTAATGAAAAACTGTTTTTT. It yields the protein CASSQDRVVYSNEKLFF.